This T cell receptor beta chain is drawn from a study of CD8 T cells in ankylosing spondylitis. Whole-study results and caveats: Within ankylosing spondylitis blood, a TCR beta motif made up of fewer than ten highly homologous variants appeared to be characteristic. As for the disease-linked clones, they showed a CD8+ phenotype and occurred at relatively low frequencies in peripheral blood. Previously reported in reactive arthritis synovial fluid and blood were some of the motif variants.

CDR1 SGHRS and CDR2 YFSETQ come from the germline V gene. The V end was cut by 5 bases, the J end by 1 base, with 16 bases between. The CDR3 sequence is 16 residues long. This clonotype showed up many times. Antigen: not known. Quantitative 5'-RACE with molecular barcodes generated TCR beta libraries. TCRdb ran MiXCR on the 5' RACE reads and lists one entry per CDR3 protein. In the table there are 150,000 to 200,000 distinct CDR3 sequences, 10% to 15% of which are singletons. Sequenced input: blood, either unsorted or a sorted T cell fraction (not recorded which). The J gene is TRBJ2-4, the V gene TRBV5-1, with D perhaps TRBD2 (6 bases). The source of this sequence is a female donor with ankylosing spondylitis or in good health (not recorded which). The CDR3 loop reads CASSWGNRGAKNIQYF. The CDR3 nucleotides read TGCGCCAGCAGTTGGGGCAACCGGGGGGCCAAAAACATTCAGTACTTC.